Below, 27 T cell receptor beta chains from the same sample are listed, as sequenced in a study of cytomegalovirus exposure and HLA in healthy donors (TCRdb year 2017). Libraries came from the immunoSEQ multiplex PCR assay. For the multiplex PCR, a mixture combining 60 forward primers for TCR Vbeta segments and 13 reverse primers for TCR Jbeta segments was used. What TCRdb holds here is the immuneACCESS table cut down to in-frame rearrangements. Part of the clones is not present; checked against another copy, under half of the missing clones reflect an unresolved V gene, and the others are unexplained. In this sample the table shows roughly 240,000 clones, approximately 85% of which occur a single time. The top ten constitute roughly 0.22% of the sample. Sequenced sample: PBMCs. All receptors derive from a girl aged 2 to 10 in good health and CMV-seronegative.

This clone was detected a few times. V is TRBV2 and J is TRBJ2-1, with TRBD2 identical over 11 bases. Germline-derived CDR1 and CDR2 are SNHLY and FYNNEI. The CDR3 has 17 residues. The V and J ends lost 8 bases and 3 bases, in that order; junction bases with no gene match: 12. CDR3 bases: TGTGCCAGCCCGACAGGGACAGGGACTAGCGGCTACAATGAGCAGTTCTTC. Translation: CASPTGTGTSGYNEQFF.

This chain links TRBV6-6 with TRBJ2-3, with TRBD1 identical over 7 bases. Germline V gene sequence: CDR1 MNHNY, CDR2 SVGAGI (reference sequence). The CDR3 is 15 residues long. Trimming at V came to 6 bases and at J to 1 base, leaving 7 bases not matched to a gene. Here the CDR3 reads CASSPPGTGTDTQYF. DNA of the CDR3: TGTGCCAGCAGCCCCCCCGGGACAGGCACAGATACGCAGTATTTT.

The chain uses TRBV7-2 and TRBJ2-5, with 9 bases that match TRBD2. There are 14 residues in the CDR3. The ends lost 3 bases at V and 6 bases at J; junction bases unmatched: 5. CDR1 is SGHTA, CDR2 FQGNSA, per germline. The CDR3 sequence: CASSFNSGRKTQYF. The CDR3 coding sequence is TGTGCCAGCAGCTTTAACAGCGGGAGGAAGACCCAGTACTTC.

The V call is TRBV30, the J call TRBJ1-1; a possible D gene is TRBD1 (6 bases). This CDR3 has 13 residues. V lost 0 bases to trimming and J lost 10 bases, with 15 bases between them. Per the germline V gene, CDR1 is GTSNPN and CDR2 is SVGIG (reference sequence). The CDR3 loop is CAWSVRSGVGAFF. DNA of the CDR3: TGTGCCTGGAGTGTAAGGTCAGGGGTAGGAGCTTTCTTT.

The chain links TRBV10-3 to TRBJ1-3, with 9 nucleotides matching TRBD1. CDR1 is ENHRY, CDR2 SYGVKD, per germline. V lost 2 bases and J lost 7; bases outside the gene matches: 6. This CDR3 has 15 amino acids. The CDR3 DNA is TGTGCCATCAGTGAGACGGGACAGGGAGGGAACACCATATATTTT. Encoded protein: CAISETGQGGNTIYF.

V and J are TRBV5-4 and TRBJ2-3, with a tentative D call TRBD2 (7 bases). Germline lookup yields CDR1 SGHNT and CDR2 YYREEE (reference sequence). Trimming removed 4 bases from V and 4 bases from J, with 16 bases in between. The length of the CDR3 is 15 residues. The CDR3 loop reads CASSPGGRSPDTQYF. Written as DNA, the CDR3 is TGTGCCAGCAGCCCGGGGGGCCGCTCCCCAGATACGCAGTATTTT.

As for this clone: The same CDR3 arises from other DNA sequences in this sample as well. The chain couples TRBV27 to TRBJ1-2; 7 bases map to TRBD1. Trimming cost V 0 bases and J 2 bases; bases outside gene matches: 3. The CDR3 contains 15 residues. CDR1 is MNHEY and CDR2 is SMNVEV in the germline V gene (reference sequence). The CDR3 region has the DNA TGTGCCAGCAGTTTATCGGCAGGGGGGAACTATGGCTACACCTTC. Amino acid sequence: CASSLSAGGNYGYTF.

The genes are TRBV6-5 and TRBJ1-3; 9 bases align to TRBD1. There are 16 residues in the CDR3. The V and J ends lost 0 bases and 0 bases, in that order; junction bases with no gene match: 0. Germline V gives CDR1 MNHEY, CDR2 SVGAGI. The CDR3 DNA follows: TGTGCCAGCAGTTACTCGACAGGGGGCTCTGGAAACACCATATATTTT. Its translation is CASSYSTGGSGNTIYF.

This clone was recorded once. This chain links TRBV7-8 with TRBJ2-7, with 11 nucleotides matching TRBD2. The CDR3 covers 16 residues. Trimming took 6 bases from V and 4 from J; bases not matched to a gene: 11. CDR1 SGHVS and CDR2 FQNEAQ come from the germline V gene. CDR3 DNA: TGTGCCAGCAGTCTAAGACTAGCGGGGCGGTTTTACGAGCAGTACTTC. It specifies CASSLRLAGRFYEQYF. Looking up the rest from reference TRBV7-8 and TRBJ2-7 gives the full variable domain: GAGVSQSPRYKVAKRGQDVALRCDPISGHVSLFWYQQALGQGPEFLTYFQNEAQLDKSGLPSDRFFAERPEGSVSTLKIQRTQQEDSAVYLCASSLRLAGRFYEQYFGPGTRLTVT.

The rearrangement joins TRBV27 to TRBJ1-4; 10 positions agree with TRBD1. The length of the CDR3 is 15 residues. The V segment lost 0 bases and the J segment 7 bases; nucleotides outside the gene matches: 2. CDR1 is MNHEY, CDR2 SMNVEV, per germline (reference sequence). CDR3 loop: CASSLSRTGGEKLFF. CDR3 DNA sequence: TGTGCCAGCAGTTTATCCCGGACAGGGGGTGAAAAACTGTTTTTT. Full variable domain (missing parts from reference TRBV27 and TRBJ1-4): EAQVTQNPRYLITVTGKKLTVTCSQNMNHEYMSWYRQDPGLGLRQIYYSMNVEVTDKGDVPEGYKVSRKEKRNFPLILESPSPNQTSLYFCASSLSRTGGEKLFFGSGTQLSVL.

This sequence joins TRBV7-3 and TRBJ1-3, with unresolved D. Germline loops: CDR1 SGHTA, CDR2 FQGTGA. Trimming removed 5 bases from V and 2 bases from J, with 16 bases in between. This CDR3 is built from 16 residues. The CDR3 region has the DNA TGTGCCAGCAGCCCCAAGCTATTCCCCGCTGGAAACACCATATATTTT. Its protein product is CASSPKLFPAGNTIYF.

V gene TRBV6-6 combines with J gene TRBJ1-5; maybe TRBD1 (6 bases). This CDR3 is built from 13 residues. V dropped 7 bases and J dropped 4 bases, with 11 bases sitting between them. CDR1 is MNHNY, CDR2 SVGAGI, per germline (reference sequence). The CDR3 loop reads CASKAQGNQPQHF. The CDR3 nucleotides read TGTGCCAGCAAGGCACAGGGTAATCAGCCCCAGCATTTT.

The chain links TRBV11-2 to TRBJ2-1, with 10 bases fitting TRBD1. Trimming at V came to 4 bases and at J to 7 bases, leaving 4 bases not matched to a gene. This CDR3 is 14 amino acids long. Germline assignment: CDR1 SGHAT and CDR2 FQNNGV. The CDR3 region is CASSSGTGDNEQFF. CDR3 in DNA: TGTGCCAGCAGCTCGGGGACAGGGGATAATGAGCAGTTCTTC.

The CDR3: CASSPSWGEQYF. CDR3 nucleotides: TGTGCCAGCAGCCCCTCTTGGGGCGAGCAGTACTTC. This sequence joins TRBV9 and TRBJ2-5; D remains unclear. The assigned J gene may be wrong: the sequence end matches TRBJ2-7 better. The CDR3 is made up of 12 amino acids. Germline values: CDR1 SGDLS, CDR2 YYNGEE.

This clone turned up a few times. The chain has TRBV7-9 and TRBJ2-3; D is uncertain. This CDR3 is 15 amino acids long. Trimming cost V 4 bases and J 2 bases, with 13 bases left between them. Germline V gene lookup returns CDR1 SEHNR and CDR2 FQNEAQ (reference sequence). CDR3 sequence reads: CASSSINPYTDTQYF. CDR3 in DNA: TGTGCCAGCAGCTCTATAAACCCTTACACAGATACGCAGTATTTT.

This clone was observed a handful of times. The chain is built from TRBV14 and TRBJ2-5, with TRBD2 matching 8 bases. The germline V gene has CDR1 SGHDN and CDR2 FVKESK. V was clipped by 4 bases and J by 2 bases; unmatched bases: 9. The CDR3 has 16 residues. In nucleotides, the CDR3 is TGTGCCAGCAGCCCGGGGGCCCTAGCGGGTCAAGAGACCCAGTACTTC. Translation: CASSPGALAGQETQYF.

Of note for this clone: Other DNA sequences of this sample code for an identical CDR3. The J gene is TRBJ2-7, the V gene TRBV4-1, with D possibly being TRBD1 (6 bases). V lost 3 bases, J lost 1 base, and 10 bases lay in between. The germline gives CDR1 MGHRA, CDR2 YSYEKL. The CDR3 extends over 14 amino acids. The CDR3 nucleotides read TGCGCCAGCAGCCACCCAGGACAGTCCTACGAGCAGTACTTC. Translated: CASSHPGQSYEQYF.

This rearrangement joins TRBV10-3 to TRBJ2-7, with a weak D call TRBD1 (5 bases). Deletions cut 2 bases from V and 1 base from J, with 9 bases between. The CDR3 loop spans 14 amino acids. Per the germline V gene, CDR1 is ENHRY and CDR2 is SYGVKD. The CDR3 bases are TGTGCCATCAGTGAGAAGGCAGGGTCCTACGAGCAGTACTTC. It yields the protein CAISEKAGSYEQYF.

This rearrangement joins TRBV11-2 to TRBJ1-6, with D possibly TRBD1 on 6 matching bases. Germline V gives CDR1 SGHAT, CDR2 FQNNGV. The ends were cut back, 4 bases at V and 4 bases at J, with 14 bases in the middle. CDR3 length: 16 residues. The CDR3 nucleotides are TGTGCCAGCAGCTCCAGGGGAGAGGGATATAATTCACCCCTCCACTTT. It codes for CASSSRGEGYNSPLHF.

The V gene is TRBV9, the J gene TRBJ2-7; TRBD2 matches at 10 bases. CDR1 and CDR2 from the germline V gene are SGDLS and YYNGEE. V was clipped by 3 bases and J by 3 bases; unmatched bases: 3. This CDR3 is built from 14 residues. In DNA, the CDR3 is TGTGCCAGCAGCGCGGGGACTAGCGACTACGAGCAGTACTTC. It translates to CASSAGTSDYEQYF.

This sequence joins TRBV4-1 and TRBJ2-5, with 7 bases lining up with TRBD1. TRBJ2-7 explains the end of the DNA better; the J call may be wrong. CDR1 is MGHRA, CDR2 YSYEKL, per germline. The CDR3 spans 18 residues. CDR3 region: CASSQEFRRQGNPYEQYF. The CDR3 nucleotides are TGCGCCAGCAGCCAAGAGTTCCGGCGACAGGGCAACCCCTACGAGCAGTACTTC.

In its sample, this clone was seen a few times. The J gene is TRBJ1-2, the V gene TRBV7-9; possible D gene TRBD1, 6 bases. Germline CDR1 reads SEHNR; CDR2 reads FQNEAQ (reference sequence). The CDR3 is 12 amino acids. Trimming stripped 5 bases from V and 6 bases from J, with 10 bases between. The CDR3 nucleotides are TGTGCCAGCAGCCGGGACACAAATGGCTACACCTTC. Translation gives CASSRDTNGYTF. Full variable domain (remainder filled in from reference TRBV7-9 and TRBJ1-2): DTGVSQNPRHKITKRGQNVTFRCDPISEHNRLYWYRQTLGQGPEFLTYFQNEAQLEKSRLLSDRFSAERPKGSFSTLEIQRTEQGDSAMYLCASSRDTNGYTFGSGTRLTVV.

This chain joins TRBV12-5 and TRBJ2-2, with 7 bases identical to TRBD1. The CDR3 contains 17 residues. Germline V gene lookup returns CDR1 LGHNT and CDR2 FRNRAP. After removal of 0 bases from V and 4 bases from J, the junction contained 8 bases not matched to a gene. CDR3 bases: TGTGCTAGTGGTTTGGTAATAGGGGGCCCGGTCACCGGGGAGCTGTTTTTT. It yields the protein CASGLVIGGPVTGELFF.

The CDR3 DNA follows: TGTGCCAGCAGCGTAGCCGGTCGGGAGGTGACCCAGTACTTC. Residues: CASSVAGREVTQYF. This sequence joins TRBV9 and TRBJ2-5, with TRBD2 identical over 7 bases. Germline-derived CDR1 and CDR2 are SGDLS and YYNGEE. Trimming at V came to 0 bases and at J to 7 bases, leaving 6 bases not matched to a gene. This CDR3 region has 14 residues.

This clone was observed a handful of times. V and J are TRBV10-1 and TRBJ2-5; unclear D gene. This CDR3 is built from 13 residues. V lost 2 bases to trimming and J lost 7 bases, with 11 bases between them. Germline values: CDR1 WNHNN, CDR2 SYGVQD (reference sequence). The CDR3 region has the DNA TGCGCCAGCAGTGAGACGGTTCCCGGGACCCAGTACTTC. It codes for CASSETVPGTQYF.

This CDR3 is CASSLELAGPYEQYF. CDR3 DNA sequence: TGCGCCAGCAGCTTGGAACTAGCGGGACCCTACGAGCAGTACTTC. This sequence joins TRBV5-1 and TRBJ2-7; 10 bases are shared with TRBD2. This CDR3 has 15 residues. Germline-derived CDR1 and CDR2 are SGHRS and YFSETQ. V trimming: 0 bases; J trimming: 2 bases; junction bases outside the gene matches: 2.

The chain recombines TRBV6-1 with TRBJ1-5, with D perhaps TRBD1 (5 bases). This CDR3 comprises 14 residues. V lost 2 bases, J lost 7 bases, and 12 bases lay in between. Germline V CDR1 and CDR2: MNHNS, SASEGT. The DNA of the CDR3 is TGTGCCAGCAGTGAACCTGGGGGGGAGCAGCCCCAGCATTTT. Its protein product is CASSEPGGEQPQHF.